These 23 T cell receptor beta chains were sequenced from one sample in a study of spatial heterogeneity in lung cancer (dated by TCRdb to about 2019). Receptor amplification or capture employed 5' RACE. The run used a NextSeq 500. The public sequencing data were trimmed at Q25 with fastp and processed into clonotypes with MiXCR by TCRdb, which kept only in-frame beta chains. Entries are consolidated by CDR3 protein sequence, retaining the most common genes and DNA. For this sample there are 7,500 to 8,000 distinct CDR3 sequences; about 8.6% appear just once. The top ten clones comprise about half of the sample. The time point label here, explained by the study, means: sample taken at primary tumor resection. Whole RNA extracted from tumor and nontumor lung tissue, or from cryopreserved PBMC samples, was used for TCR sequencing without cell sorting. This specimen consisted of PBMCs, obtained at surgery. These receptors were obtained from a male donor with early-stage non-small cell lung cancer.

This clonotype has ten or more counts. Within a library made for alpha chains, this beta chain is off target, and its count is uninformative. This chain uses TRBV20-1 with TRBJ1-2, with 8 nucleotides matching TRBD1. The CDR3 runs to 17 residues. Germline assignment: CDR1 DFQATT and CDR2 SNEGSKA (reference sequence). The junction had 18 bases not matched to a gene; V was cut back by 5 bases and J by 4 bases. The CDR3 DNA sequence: TGCAGTGCTGCGGCGGATGAGGCAGGGGGCGGCGCCTATGGCTACACCTTC. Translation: CSAAADEAGGGAYGYTF.

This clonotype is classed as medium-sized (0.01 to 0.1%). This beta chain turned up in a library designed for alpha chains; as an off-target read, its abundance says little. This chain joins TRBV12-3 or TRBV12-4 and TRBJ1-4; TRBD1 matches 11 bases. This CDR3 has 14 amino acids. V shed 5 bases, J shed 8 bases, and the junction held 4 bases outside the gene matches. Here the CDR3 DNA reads TGTGCCAGCAGTCAGGACAGGGGGCGCGAAAAACTGTTTTTT. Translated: CASSQDRGREKLFF.

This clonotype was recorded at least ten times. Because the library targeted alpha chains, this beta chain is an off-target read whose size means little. As DNA, the CDR3 is TGTGCCAGCAGCTTAATCGAGCGGTCCGGGACCCAGTACTTC. It encodes CASSLIERSGTQYF. The rearrangement uses TRBV7-9 and TRBJ2-5, with TRBD2 as a possible D gene (5 bases). The germline gives CDR1 SEHNR, CDR2 FQNEAQ (reference sequence). This CDR3 has 14 residues. Trimming pared 2 bases from V and 7 bases from J, leaving 14 bases between.

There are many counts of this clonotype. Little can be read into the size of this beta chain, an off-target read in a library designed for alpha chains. In DNA, the CDR3 is TGCGCCAGCAGGGAAACAGGGGCGGGGGACACTGAAGCTTTCTTT. Residues: CASRETGAGDTEAFF. The chain links TRBV5-1 to TRBJ1-1, with 7 bases that match TRBD1. Germline V gene lookup returns CDR1 SGHRS and CDR2 YFSETQ. CDR3 length: 15 residues. Germline trimming cut 5 bases from V and 3 bases from J; bases unmatched to any gene: 10. Full variable domain (remainder filled in from reference TRBV5-1 and TRBJ1-1): KAGVTQTPRYLIKTRGQQVTLSCSPISGHRSVSWYQQTPGQGLQFLFEYFSETQRNKGNFPGRFSGRQFSNSRSEMNVSTLELGDSALYLCASRETGAGDTEAFFGQGTRLTVV.

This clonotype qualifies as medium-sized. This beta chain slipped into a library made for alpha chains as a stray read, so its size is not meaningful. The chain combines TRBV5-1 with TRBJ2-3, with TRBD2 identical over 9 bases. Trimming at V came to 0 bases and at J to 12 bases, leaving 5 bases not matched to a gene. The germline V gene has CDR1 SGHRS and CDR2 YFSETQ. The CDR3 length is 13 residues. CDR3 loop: CASSLDASGTQYF. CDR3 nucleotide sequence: TGCGCCAGCAGCTTGGATGCTAGCGGGACACAGTATTTT.

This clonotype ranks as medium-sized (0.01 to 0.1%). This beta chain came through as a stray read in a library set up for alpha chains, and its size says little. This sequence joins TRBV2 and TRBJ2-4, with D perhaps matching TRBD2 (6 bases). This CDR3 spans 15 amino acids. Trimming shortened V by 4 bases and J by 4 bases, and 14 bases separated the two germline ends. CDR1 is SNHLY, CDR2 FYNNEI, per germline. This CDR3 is CASSVTGVGKNIQYF. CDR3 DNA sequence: TGTGCCAGCAGTGTGACGGGGGTCGGAAAAAACATTCAGTACTTC.

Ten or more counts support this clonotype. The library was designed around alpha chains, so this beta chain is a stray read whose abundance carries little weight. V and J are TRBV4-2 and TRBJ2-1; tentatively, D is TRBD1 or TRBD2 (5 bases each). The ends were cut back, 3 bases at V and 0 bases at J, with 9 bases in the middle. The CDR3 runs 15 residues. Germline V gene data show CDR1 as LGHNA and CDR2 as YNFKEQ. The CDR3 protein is CASSQGVSSYNEQFF. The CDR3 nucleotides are TGTGCCAGCAGCCAGGGGGTGAGCTCCTACAATGAGCAGTTCTTC.

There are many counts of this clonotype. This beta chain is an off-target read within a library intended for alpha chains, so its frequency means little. This CDR3 is CATSDLSGTSGNSPTDTQYF. DNA of the CDR3: TGTGCCACCAGTGATCTCAGCGGGACTAGCGGGAATTCACCCACAGATACGCAGTATTTT. This chain joins TRBV24-1 and TRBJ2-3; 13 bases fit TRBD2. V lost 3 bases and J lost 2; bases outside the gene matches: 13. The CDR3 spans 20 residues. Germline-derived CDR1 and CDR2 are KGHDR and SFDVKD.

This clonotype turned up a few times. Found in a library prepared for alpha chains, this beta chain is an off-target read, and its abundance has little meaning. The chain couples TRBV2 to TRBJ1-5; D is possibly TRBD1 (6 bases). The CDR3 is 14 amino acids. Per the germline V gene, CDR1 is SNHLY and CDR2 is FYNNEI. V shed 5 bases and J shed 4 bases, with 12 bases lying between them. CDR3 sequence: CASSRGGRNQPQHF. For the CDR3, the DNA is TGTGCCAGCAGTCGGGGGGGCAGGAATCAGCCCCAGCATTTT.

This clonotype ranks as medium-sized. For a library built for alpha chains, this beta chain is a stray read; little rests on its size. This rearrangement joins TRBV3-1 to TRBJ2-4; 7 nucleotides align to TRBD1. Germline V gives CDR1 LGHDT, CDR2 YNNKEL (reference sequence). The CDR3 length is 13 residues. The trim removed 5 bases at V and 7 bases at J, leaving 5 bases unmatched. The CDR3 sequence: CASSKQGLNIQYF. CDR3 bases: TGTGCCAGCAGCAAACAGGGGTTGAACATTCAGTACTTC.

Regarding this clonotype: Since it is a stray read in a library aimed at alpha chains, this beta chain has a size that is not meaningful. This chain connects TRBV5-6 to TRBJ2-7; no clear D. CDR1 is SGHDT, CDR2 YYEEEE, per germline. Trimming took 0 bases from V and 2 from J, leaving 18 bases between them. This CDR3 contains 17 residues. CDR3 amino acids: CASSLALGLDGTYEQYF. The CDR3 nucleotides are TGTGCCAGCAGCTTGGCCCTAGGGCTGGACGGCACCTACGAGCAGTACTTC.

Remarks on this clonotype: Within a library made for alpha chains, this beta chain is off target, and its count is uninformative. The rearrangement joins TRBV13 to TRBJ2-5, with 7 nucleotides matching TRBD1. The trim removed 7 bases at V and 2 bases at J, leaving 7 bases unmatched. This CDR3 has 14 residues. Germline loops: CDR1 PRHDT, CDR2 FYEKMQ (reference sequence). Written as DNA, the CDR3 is TGTGCCAGCACTCGAGGCAGGGGGCAAGAGACCCAGTACTTC. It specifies CASTRGRGQETQYF.

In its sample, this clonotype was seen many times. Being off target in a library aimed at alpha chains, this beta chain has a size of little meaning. In nucleotides, the CDR3 is TGTGCCAGCACCATAGGTCCCCCGGCGGGATGGAATGAGCAGTTCTTC. Its translation is CASTIGPPAGWNEQFF. This chain uses TRBV12-3 or TRBV12-4 with TRBJ2-1; D is possibly TRBD2 (6 bases). V was clipped by 7 bases and J by 7 bases, with 23 bases between them. The CDR3 runs to 16 residues.

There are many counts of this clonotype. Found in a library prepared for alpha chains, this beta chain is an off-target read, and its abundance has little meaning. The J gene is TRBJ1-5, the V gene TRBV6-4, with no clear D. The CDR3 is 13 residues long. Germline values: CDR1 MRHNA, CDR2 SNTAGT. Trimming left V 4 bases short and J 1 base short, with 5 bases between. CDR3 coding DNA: TGTGCCAGCAGTGTAGACAGCAATCAGCCCCAGCATTTT. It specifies CASSVDSNQPQHF.

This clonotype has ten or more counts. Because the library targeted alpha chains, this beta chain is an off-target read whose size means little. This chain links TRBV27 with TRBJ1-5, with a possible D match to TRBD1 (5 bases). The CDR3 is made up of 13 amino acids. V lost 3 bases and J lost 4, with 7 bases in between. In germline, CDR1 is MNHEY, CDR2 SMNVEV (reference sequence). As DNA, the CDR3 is TGTGCCAGCAGTTTCGGGGGTAATCAGCCCCAGCATTTT. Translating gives CASSFGGNQPQHF.

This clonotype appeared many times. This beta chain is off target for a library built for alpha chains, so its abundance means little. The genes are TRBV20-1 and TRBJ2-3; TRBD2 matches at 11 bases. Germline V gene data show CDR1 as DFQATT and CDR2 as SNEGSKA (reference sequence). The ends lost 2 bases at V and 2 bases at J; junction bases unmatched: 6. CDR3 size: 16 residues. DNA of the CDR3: TGCAGTGCTAGAACTAGCGGGAGATCTTACACAGATACGCAGTATTTT. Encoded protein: CSARTSGRSYTDTQYF.

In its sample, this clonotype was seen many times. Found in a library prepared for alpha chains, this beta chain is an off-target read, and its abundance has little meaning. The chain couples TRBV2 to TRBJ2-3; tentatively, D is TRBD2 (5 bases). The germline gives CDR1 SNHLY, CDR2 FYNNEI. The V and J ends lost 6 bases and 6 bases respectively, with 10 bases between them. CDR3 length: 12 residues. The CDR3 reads CASSQLADTQYF. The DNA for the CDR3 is TGTGCCAGCAGCCAATTAGCGGATACGCAGTATTTT.

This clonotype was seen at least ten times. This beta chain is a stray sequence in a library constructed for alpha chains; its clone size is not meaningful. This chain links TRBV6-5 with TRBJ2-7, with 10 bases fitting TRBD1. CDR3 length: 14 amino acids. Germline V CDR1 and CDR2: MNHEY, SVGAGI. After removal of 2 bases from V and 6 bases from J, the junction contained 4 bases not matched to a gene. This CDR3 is CASSYGTGVTEQYF. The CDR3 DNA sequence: TGTGCCAGCAGTTACGGGACAGGGGTTACCGAGCAGTACTTC.

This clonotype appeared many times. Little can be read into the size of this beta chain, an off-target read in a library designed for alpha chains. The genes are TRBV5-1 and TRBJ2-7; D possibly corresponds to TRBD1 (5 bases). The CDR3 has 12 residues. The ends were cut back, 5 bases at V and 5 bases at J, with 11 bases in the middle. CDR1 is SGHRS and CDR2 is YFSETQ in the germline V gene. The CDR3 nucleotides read TGCGCCAGCAGATCAGGGATCAACGAGCAGTACTTC. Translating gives CASRSGINEQYF.

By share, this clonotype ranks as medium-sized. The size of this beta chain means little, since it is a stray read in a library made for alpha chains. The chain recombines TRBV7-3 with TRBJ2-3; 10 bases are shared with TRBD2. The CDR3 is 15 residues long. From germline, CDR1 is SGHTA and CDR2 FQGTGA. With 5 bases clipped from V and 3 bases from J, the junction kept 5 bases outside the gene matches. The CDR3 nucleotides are TGTGCCAGCAGCGTTACTAGCGGGGAGACAGATACGCAGTATTTT. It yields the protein CASSVTSGETDTQYF.

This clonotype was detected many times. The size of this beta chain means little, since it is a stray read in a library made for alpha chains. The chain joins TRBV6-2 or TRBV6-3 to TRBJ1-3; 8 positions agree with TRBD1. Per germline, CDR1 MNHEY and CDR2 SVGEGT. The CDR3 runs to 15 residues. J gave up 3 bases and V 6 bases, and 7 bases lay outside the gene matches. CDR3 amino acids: CASSIETGVGNTIYF. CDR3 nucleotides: TGTGCCAGCAGCATCGAGACAGGGGTTGGAAACACCATATATTTT.

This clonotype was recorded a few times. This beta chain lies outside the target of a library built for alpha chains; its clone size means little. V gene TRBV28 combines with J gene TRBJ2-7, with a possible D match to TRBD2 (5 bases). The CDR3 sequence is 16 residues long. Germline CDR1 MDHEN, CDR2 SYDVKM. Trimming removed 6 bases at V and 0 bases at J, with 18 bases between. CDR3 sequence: CASSRARSGNSYEQYF. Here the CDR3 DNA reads TGTGCCAGCAGCCGGGCTAGGAGCGGCAACTCCTACGAGCAGTACTTC.

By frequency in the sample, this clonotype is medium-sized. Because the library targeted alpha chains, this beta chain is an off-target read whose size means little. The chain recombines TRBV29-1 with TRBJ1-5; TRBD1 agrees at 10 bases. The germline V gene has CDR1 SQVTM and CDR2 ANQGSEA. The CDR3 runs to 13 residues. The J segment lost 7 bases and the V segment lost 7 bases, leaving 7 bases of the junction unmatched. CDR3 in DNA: TGCAGCGCCGGGACAGGGGATGGACAGCCCCAGCATTTT. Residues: CSAGTGDGQPQHF.